The 27 T cell receptor beta chains presented below share a single source sample, sequenced in a study of OX40 agonist ivuxolimab in advanced cancers. The data were produced by immunoSEQ multiplex PCR, yet TCRdb's version contains in-frame clones alone and is incomplete. The sample gives 78,000 or so clones, around nine tenths of which show up once; approximately 0.72% is in the top ten. The input for sequencing was CD4+ or CD8+ T cells sorted from blood, taken in a trial of the OX40 agonist ivuxolimab. The receptors were sampled from an adult with an advanced solid tumor such as melanoma, head and neck, liver or kidney cancer.

This clone was counted a few times. The J gene is TRBJ2-7, the V gene TRBV5-4, with 8 bases lining up with TRBD2. The V gene end was trimmed by 3 bases and the J gene end by 6 bases; junction bases not matched to a gene: 5. Germline CDR1 SGHNT, CDR2 YYREEE (reference sequence). CDR3 length: 13 amino acids. The CDR3 sequence is CASSWAGGREQYF. The CDR3, as DNA: TGTGCCAGCAGCTGGGCGGGAGGACGCGAGCAGTACTTC.

This chain joins TRBV18 and TRBJ2-4; TRBD2 aligns across 10 bases. Trimming took 1 base from V and 0 from J; bases not matched to a gene: 6. Germline lookup yields CDR1 KGHSH and CDR2 LQKENI. CDR3 length: 18 residues. The CDR3: CASSPRASGSEAKNIQYF. CDR3 nucleotide sequence: TGTGCCAGCTCACCACGGGCTAGCGGGAGCGAAGCCAAAAACATTCAGTACTTC.

The V and J genes are TRBV28 and TRBJ2-4; D remains ambiguous. Per the germline V gene, CDR1 is MDHEN and CDR2 is SYDVKM. This CDR3 region has 16 residues. V was trimmed by 6 bases and J by 0 bases, leaving 15 bases between them. The CDR3 DNA sequence: TGTGCCAGCAGCCGGTCCTCAGCCATAGCCAAAAACATTCAGTACTTC. It specifies CASSRSSAIAKNIQYF.

The chain joins TRBV27 to TRBJ1-5; TRBD1 matches 8 bases. The ends lost 6 bases at V and 0 bases at J; junction bases unmatched: 13. CDR1 and CDR2 from the germline V gene are MNHEY and SMNVEV (reference sequence). This CDR3 contains 18 residues. This CDR3 is CASSPLLGRGLSNQPQHF. CDR3 nucleotides: TGTGCCAGCAGCCCACTCCTTGGCAGGGGGCTTAGCAATCAGCCCCAGCATTTT.

CDR3 in amino acids: CASSFAQGRTEAFF. As DNA, the CDR3 is TGTGCCAGCAGTTTCGCACAGGGGCGAACTGAAGCTTTCTTT. V gene TRBV28 combines with J gene TRBJ1-1; the match to TRBD1 covers 7 bases. V lost 3 bases, J lost 5 bases, and 6 bases stayed unmatched. Germline CDR1 MDHEN, CDR2 SYDVKM. CDR3 size: 14 residues.

This sequence joins TRBV18 and TRBJ1-1; 8 bases fit TRBD1. Per germline, CDR1 KGHSH and CDR2 LQKENI. Trimming took 6 bases from V and 6 from J; bases not matched to a gene: 9. The CDR3 spans 14 residues. The CDR3 DNA follows: TGTGCCAGCTCGCCTATTACAGGGGGGCCTGAAGCTTTCTTT. The encoded protein is CASSPITGGPEAFF.

The V call is TRBV19, the J call TRBJ1-5, with D possibly being TRBD1 (5 bases). Trimming left V 5 bases short and J 2 bases short, with 13 bases between. The length of the CDR3 is 15 residues. CDR1 is LNHDA, CDR2 SQIVND, per germline (reference sequence). The chain's CDR3 is CASSLGGVGNQPQHF. For the CDR3, the DNA is TGTGCCAGTAGTCTCGGGGGAGTGGGCAATCAGCCCCAGCATTTT.

This chain joins TRBV29-1 and TRBJ2-1, with D possibly TRBD2 on 6 matching bases. Germline loops: CDR1 SQVTM, CDR2 ANQGSEA. CDR3 size: 13 residues. Between the trimmed V and J ends, which lost 2 bases and 9 bases, there was a span of 14 bases. CDR3 DNA sequence: TGCAGCGTTGAAAAACAGGAGGGCGGTGAGCAGTTCTTC. Its protein product is CSVEKQEGGEQFF.

V is TRBV5-6 and J is TRBJ2-7; 9 positions agree with TRBD1. V trimming: 4 bases; J trimming: 7 bases; junction bases outside the gene matches: 9. The V gene's germline CDR1 is SGHDT and CDR2 YYEEEE. The length of the CDR3 is 14 residues. This chain's CDR3 is CASSPVGQGLEQYF. The CDR3, as DNA: TGTGCCAGCAGCCCTGTAGGACAGGGGCTTGAGCAGTACTTC.

This clone was picked up one time. The chain uses TRBV4-3 and TRBJ1-4, with D maybe TRBD1 (5 bases). Trimming left V 4 bases short and J 0 bases short, with 12 bases between. The CDR3 is 16 amino acids. The germline CDR1 and CDR2 sequences are LGHNA and YSLEER. DNA for the CDR3: TGCGCCAGCAGCCGAGATCCGGGGGCAACTAATGAAAAACTGTTTTTT. Its protein is CASSRDPGATNEKLFF.

The J gene is TRBJ1-5, the V gene TRBV6-1; no firm D call. The CDR3 consists of 14 residues. Trimming took off 2 bases at V and 9 bases at J, with 14 bases between the two ends. The germline gives CDR1 MNHNS, CDR2 SASEGT. CDR3 nucleotide sequence: TGTGCCAGCAGTGAAATTACAGTGGGCGGGCCCCAGCATTTT. It yields the protein CASSEITVGGPQHF.

The J gene is TRBJ2-5, the V gene TRBV6-5, with 11 bases that match TRBD2. The CDR3 is 15 residues long. V was pared by 7 bases and J by 5 bases, with 9 bases of the junction left unmatched. The germline V gene encodes CDR1 MNHEY and CDR2 SVGAGI. CDR3 sequence reads: CASKLSGGAGETQYF. Written as DNA, the CDR3 is TGTGCCAGCAAACTTAGCGGGGGGGCCGGGGAGACCCAGTACTTC.

The V call is TRBV28, the J call TRBJ1-5, with D unresolved. The germline CDR1 and CDR2 sequences are MDHEN and SYDVKM. The CDR3 runs to 12 residues. The V end lost 7 bases, the J end lost 5 bases, and 9 bases lay between the germline ends. The CDR3 sequence: CASNINDQPQHF. The CDR3 bases are TGTGCCAGCAATATAAACGATCAGCCCCAGCATTTT. The full variable domain, with the rest looked up from reference TRBV28 and TRBJ1-5, is DVKVTQSSRYLVKRTGEKVFLECVQDMDHENMFWYRQDPGLGLRLIYFSYDVKMKEKGDIPEGYSVSREKKERFSLILESASTNQTSMYLCASNINDQPQHFGDGTRLSIL.

The genes are TRBV27 and TRBJ1-3, with D possibly TRBD1 on 5 matching bases. This CDR3 has 15 residues. CDR1 and CDR2 from the germline V gene are MNHEY and SMNVEV (reference sequence). Deletions cut 3 bases from V and 3 bases from J, with 12 bases between. The CDR3 bases are TGTGCCAGCAGTTTCGGGGCAGGTGGTGGAAACACCATATATTTT. Its translation: CASSFGAGGGNTIYF.

The CDR3 DNA reads as TGTGCCAGCAGTGACGGCAGACAAAATTCACCCCTCCACTTT. This sequence encodes CASSDGRQNSPLHF. The chain uses TRBV2 and TRBJ1-6; D remains ambiguous. Germline CDR1 reads SNHLY; CDR2 reads FYNNEI. Trimming took 3 bases from V and 7 from J, leaving 10 bases between them. The CDR3 has 14 residues. The full variable domain, rest sourced from reference TRBV2 and TRBJ1-6, is EPEVTQTPSHQVTQMGQEVILRCVPISNHLYFYWYRQILGQKVEFLVSFYNNEISEKSEIFDDQFSVERPDGSNFTLKIRSTKLEDSAMYFCASSDGRQNSPLHFGNGTRLTVT.

The gene calls are TRBV10-2 and TRBJ2-7, with TRBD1 as a possible D gene (6 bases). CDR3 length: 14 amino acids. Trimming shortened V by 6 bases and J by 3 bases, and 15 bases separated the two germline ends. In germline, CDR1 is WSHSY, CDR2 SAAADI. The CDR3 nucleotides are TGCGCCAGCAGAAACACAGGGTTTTTCTACGAGCAGTACTTC. Translating gives CASRNTGFFYEQYF.

The V gene is TRBV18, the J gene TRBJ2-7, with TRBD2 identical over 8 bases. This CDR3 is 16 amino acids long. Per germline, CDR1 KGHSH and CDR2 LQKENI. Germline trimming cut 2 bases from V and 3 bases from J; bases unmatched to any gene: 9. CDR3: CASSPSTGGGGYEQYF. The CDR3 DNA sequence: TGTGCCAGCTCACCATCGACGGGAGGGGGAGGCTACGAGCAGTACTTC. The full variable domain, with the rest looked up from reference TRBV18 and TRBJ2-7, is NAGVMQNPRHLVRRRGQEARLRCSPMKGHSHVYWYRQLPEEGLKFMVYLQKENIIDESGMPKERFSAEFPKEGPSILRIQQVVRGDSAAYFCASSPSTGGGGYEQYFGPGTRLTVT.

The chain combines TRBV9 with TRBJ1-2, with D maybe TRBD1 (6 bases). The CDR3 has 14 amino acids. Trimming shortened V by 0 bases and J by 4 bases, and 10 bases separated the two germline ends. CDR1 and CDR2 (germline): SGDLS, YYNGEE. The CDR3 DNA reads TGTGCCAGCAGCGTAGATCCGACAGGCTATGGCTACACCTTC. It encodes CASSVDPTGYGYTF. The whole variable domain, filled in from reference TRBV9 and TRBJ1-2, reads DSGVTQTPKHLITATGQRVTLRCSPRSGDLSVYWYQQSLDQGLQFLIQYYNGEERAKGNILERFSAQQFPDLHSELNLSSLELGDSALYFCASSVDPTGYGYTFGSGTRLTVV.

V and J are TRBV19 and TRBJ1-5, with TRBD1 as a possible D gene (5 bases). The germline V and J ends were trimmed by 8 bases and 4 bases, with 9 bases remaining between them. Germline V lookup: CDR1 LNHDA, CDR2 SQIVND (reference sequence). CDR3 length: 12 residues. Written as DNA, the CDR3 is TGTGCCAGTCGAGGGGCTAATCAGCCCCAGCATTTT. Encoded protein: CASRGANQPQHF.

The chain uses TRBV6-1 and TRBJ2-1, with D uncertain. Germline lookup yields CDR1 MNHNS and CDR2 SASEGT. Between the trimmed V and J ends, which lost 3 bases and 7 bases, there was a span of 7 bases. The CDR3 runs 12 residues. In DNA, the CDR3 is TGTGCCAGCAGTGACAGGATAAATGAGCAGTTCTTC. It translates to CASSDRINEQFF.

The chain is built from TRBV6-6 and TRBJ2-1; 12 bases are shared with TRBD2. V lost 6 bases and J lost 5; bases outside the gene matches: 5. In germline, CDR1 is MNHNY, CDR2 SVGAGI (reference sequence). This CDR3 spans 15 amino acids. The chain's CDR3 is CASRVTSGGNNEQFF. The DNA of the CDR3 is TGTGCCAGCAGGGTGACTAGCGGGGGTAACAATGAGCAGTTCTTC.

V and J are TRBV5-1 and TRBJ1-1; perhaps TRBD1 as D (6 bases). Germline V gives CDR1 SGHRS, CDR2 YFSETQ. The CDR3 runs 15 residues. The V and J ends lost 4 bases and 6 bases respectively, with 19 bases between them. The CDR3 region has the DNA TGCGCCAGCAGCATTCAGGGTGGGGGCCTAGCTGAAGCTTTCTTT. Translation: CASSIQGGGLAEAFF. Based on the CDR3 plus reference TRBV5-1 and TRBJ1-1, the full variable domain is KAGVTQTPRYLIKTRGQQVTLSCSPISGHRSVSWYQQTPGQGLQFLFEYFSETQRNKGNFPGRFSGRQFSNSRSEMNVSTLELGDSALYLCASSIQGGGLAEAFFGQGTRLTVV.

The V gene is TRBV29-1, the J gene TRBJ2-7, with 9 nucleotides matching TRBD1. This CDR3 spans 14 amino acids. V lost 5 bases, J lost 6 bases, and 11 bases stayed unmatched. Germline CDR1 reads SQVTM; CDR2 reads ANQGSEA. Here the CDR3 DNA reads TGCAGCGTTCTCCGTGGACAGGGGTACGGCGAGCAGTACTTC. Translated, it gives CSVLRGQGYGEQYF.

This clone occurred once. The V gene is TRBV7-3, the J gene TRBJ2-2, with 11 bases identical to TRBD2. Trimming cost V 5 bases and J 8 bases; bases outside gene matches: 7. CDR3 length: 15 residues. Germline V gene sequence: CDR1 SGHTA, CDR2 FQGTGA. The CDR3 DNA reads TGTGCCAGCAGCCTGAGACTAGCGGGAACTGGGGAGCTGTTTTTT. This encodes CASSLRLAGTGELFF.

The J gene is TRBJ1-5, the V gene TRBV19; D is unresolved. The CDR3 runs to 13 residues. Trimming left V 1 base short and J 9 bases short, with 10 bases between. Germline V CDR1 and CDR2: LNHDA, SQIVND (reference sequence). The CDR3 DNA sequence: TGTGCCAGTAGTATAGCGGAGGCGAGGCCCCAGCATTTT. This encodes CASSIAEARPQHF.

The chain carries TRBV7-2 and TRBJ2-1; TRBD2 aligns across 7 bases. Per the germline V gene, CDR1 is SGHTA and CDR2 is FQGNSA. CDR3 length equals 17 residues. Trimming cost V 0 bases and J 4 bases; bases outside gene matches: 9. The CDR3 region has the DNA TGTGCCAGCAGCTTAGCCGGGGTCGGGGGGTTTTACAATGAGCAGTTCTTC. Its protein is CASSLAGVGGFYNEQFF.

CDR3 loop: CASTEAGGPVYEQYF. The CDR3 DNA is TGTGCCAGCACAGAAGCGGGAGGGCCTGTCTACGAGCAGTACTTC. The chain employs TRBV6-5 and TRBJ2-7; 10 positions agree with TRBD2. The CDR3 sequence is 15 residues long. The germline V gene encodes CDR1 MNHEY and CDR2 SVGAGI. Trimming at V came to 7 bases and at J to 3 bases, leaving 9 bases not matched to a gene.